A selection of T cell receptor beta chains follows, all from one sample in a study of blood T cell repertoires in COVID-19. Repertoires were generated with immunoSEQ multiplex PCR, while TCRdb's copy carries only in-frame clones and drops some. The data show roughly 150,000 clones, around 80% seen once. The sequencing input was peripheral blood. The receptors were sampled from a man in his 60s with acute or convalescent COVID-19. The CDR3 runs from the conserved cysteine through the conserved F or W. The D gene is left open where the match is weak. Clone size is given for some rows only: seen once, a few or many times, or a class if the clone is expanded.

abundance | j_gene | v_gene | d_gene | CDR3aa | CDR3nt
. | TRBJ2-2 | TRBV9 | . | CASSVIDTYTGELFF | TGTGCCAGCAGCGTTATAGATACGTACACCGGGGAGCTGTTTTTT
few | TRBJ2-7 | TRBV7-9 | TRBD2 | CASSLARLAGMGEQYF | TGTGCCAGCAGCTTAGCGCGTCTAGCGGGGATGGGCGAGCAGTACTTC
. | TRBJ2-1 | TRBV3-1/TRBV3-2 | . | CASSHGGGRGNEQFF | TGTGCCAGCAGCCATGGCGGGGGAAGGGGGAATGAGCAGTTCTTC
. | TRBJ1-2 | TRBV6-5 | . | CASGGGAGYGYTF | TGTGCCAGCGGCGGGGGAGCTGGCTATGGCTACACCTTC
. | TRBJ1-5 | TRBV18 | . | CASSATTGYSNQPQHF | TGTGCCAGCTCAGCTACTACAGGGTATAGCAATCAGCCCCAGCATTTT
. | TRBJ1-6 | TRBV27 | . | CASSTGTAGSRPLHF | TGTGCCAGCAGCACCGGGACTGCCGGGTCGCGGCCCCTCCACTTT
. | TRBJ1-1 | TRBV9 | . | CASSTDGVGAEAFF | TGTGCCAGCAGCACGGACGGGGTTGGCGCTGAAGCTTTCTTT
. | TRBJ1-2 | TRBV7-3 | . | CASSPTGQGGDGYTF | TGTGCCAGCAGCCCCACGGGGCAGGGAGGTGACGGCTACACCTTC
many | TRBJ1-2 | TRBV4-3 | . | CASSQDQSRGYGYTF | TGCGCCAGCAGCCAAGACCAAAGCCGGGGGTATGGCTACACCTTC
. | TRBJ1-1 | TRBV27 | . | CASSLRERTEAFF | TGTGCCAGCAGTTTAAGGGAGAGGACTGAAGCTTTCTTT
. | TRBJ2-5 | TRBV6-6 | . | CATTQGWETQYF | TGTGCCACCACGCAGGGCTGGGAGACCCAGTACTTC
. | TRBJ2-3 | TRBV7-2 | . | CASGKNTDTQYF | TGTGCCAGCGGCAAGAATACAGATACGCAGTATTTT
. | TRBJ1-2 | TRBV7-3 | TRBD1 | CASSYRRQGLYGYTF | TGTGCCAGCAGTTACCGGAGACAGGGTCTCTATGGCTACACCTTC
. | TRBJ2-3 | TRBV7-2 | TRBD1 | CASSLAPGGDTQYF | TGTGCCAGCAGCTTAGCGCCAGGGGGCGATACGCAGTATTTT
. | TRBJ2-3 | TRBV11-3 | TRBD2 | CASSSGLAGGSDTQYF | TGTGCCAGCAGCTCGGGACTAGCGGGAGGCTCAGATACGCAGTATTTT
few | TRBJ1-2 | TRBV3-1/TRBV3-2 | . | CASSQDDRRGYTF | TGTGCCAGCAGCCAAGACGACAGGCGGGGCTACACCTTC
. | TRBJ1-2 | TRBV4-2 | . | CASSQDVSYGYTF | TGTGCCAGCAGCCAAGATGTGAGCTATGGCTACACCTTC
once | TRBJ2-1 | TRBV30 | TRBD2 | CAWNSAGDIRNPQIEQFF | TGTGCCTGGAATTCAGCGGGAGACATCAGGAACCCACAAATCGAGCAGTTCTTC
once | TRBJ2-5 | TRBV20-1 | TRBD2 | CSSLAGETQYF | TGCAGTTCTCTAGCGGGTGAGACCCAGTACTTC
few | TRBJ2-2 | TRBV19 | TRBD2 | CASGTSGGTGELFF | TGTGCCAGTGGGACTAGCGGGGGCACCGGGGAGCTGTTTTTT
. | TRBJ2-7 | TRBV10-3 | TRBD2 | CAISLTSTYEQYF | TGTGCCATCAGCCTGACTAGCACGTACGAGCAGTACTTC
. | TRBJ2-3 | TRBV5-1 | . | CASSLDPTSTDTQYF | TGCGCCAGCAGCTTGGATCCTACTAGCACAGATACGCAGTATTTT
. | TRBJ1-1 | TRBV6-2/TRBV6-3 | . | CASSYSGQGTEAFF | TGTGCCAGCAGTTACTCAGGGCAGGGAACTGAAGCTTTCTTT
. | TRBJ1-6 | TRBV6-2/TRBV6-3 | . | CASSYESLGNSPLHF | TGTGCCAGCAGTTACGAATCGCTGGGCAATTCACCCCTCCACTTT
once | TRBJ1-2 | TRBV29-1 | . | CSADGTPEGNGYTF | TGCAGCGCCGACGGGACGCCGGAGGGGAATGGCTACACCTTC
. | TRBJ2-2 | TRBV12-3/TRBV12-4 | . | CASSSGTGELFF | TGTGCCAGCAGTTCCGGGACCGGGGAGCTGTTTTTT
. | TRBJ1-1 | TRBV7-2 | TRBD1 | CASSSRTGLGNTEAFF | TGTGCCAGCAGCTCGCGGACAGGGTTGGGGAACACTGAAGCTTTCTTT
. | TRBJ1-2 | TRBV7-2 | . | CASSGREVSRYGYTF | TGTGCCAGCAGCGGACGGGAAGTATCGCGCTATGGCTACACCTTC
. | TRBJ2-3 | TRBV6-1 | TRBD2 | CASSDRLAGGSTQYF | TGTGCCAGCAGTGACCGACTAGCGGGGGGTAGTACGCAGTATTTT
once | TRBJ1-1 | TRBV29-1 | . | CSAMVVSDTEAFF | TGCAGCGCCATGGTGGTATCGGACACTGAAGCTTTCTTT
. | TRBJ1-4 | TRBV19 | TRBD1 | CASSTNRGPNEKLFF | TGTGCCAGTAGTACTAACAGGGGTCCAAATGAAAAACTGTTTTTT
. | TRBJ2-1 | TRBV29-1 | TRBD1 | CSVEPQGAYNEQFF | TGCAGCGTTGAACCACAGGGGGCTTACAATGAGCAGTTCTTC
. | TRBJ1-2 | TRBV11-2 | . | CASSTGHAGGYTF | TGTGCCAGCAGCACGGGACACGCCGGCGGGTACACCTTC
. | TRBJ1-1 | TRBV5-1 | . | CASTEGTHMNTEAFF | TGCGCCAGCACGGAGGGGACCCACATGAACACTGAAGCTTTCTTT
few | TRBJ1-1 | TRBV2 | TRBD1 | CASRDRVEDTEAFF | TGTGCCAGCAGGGACAGGGTGGAGGACACTGAAGCTTTCTTT
. | TRBJ2-7 | TRBV9 | TRBD2 | CASSAGSGGLSYEQYF | TGTGCCAGCAGCGCCGGTAGCGGGGGCCTCTCCTACGAGCAGTACTTC
. | TRBJ1-6 | TRBV14 | . | CASSQEGGRRTNSPLHF | TGTGCCAGCAGCCAAGAAGGAGGACGCAGGACGAATTCACCCCTCCACTTT
. | TRBJ2-7 | TRBV4-2 | TRBD1 | CASSQTGQGVEQYF | TGTGCCAGCAGCCAAACTGGACAGGGGGTAGAGCAGTACTTC
. | TRBJ2-5 | TRBV7-6 | TRBD1 | CASSAGTGNQETQYF | TGTGCCAGCAGCGCCGGGACAGGGAACCAAGAGACCCAGTACTTC
. | TRBJ2-7 | TRBV6-6 | TRBD2 | CASSYRAGGASYEQYF | TGTGCCAGCAGTTACCGGGCGGGGGGGGCGTCCTACGAGCAGTACTTC
. | TRBJ1-6 | TRBV2 | TRBD1 | CASSAPGTGDTPLHF | TGTGCCAGCAGTGCACCCGGGACAGGCGACACACCCCTCCACTTT
. | TRBJ1-5 | TRBV19 | TRBD1 | CASSTSGTGNQPQHF | TGTGCCAGTAGTACTTCCGGGACAGGGAATCAGCCCCAGCATTTT
few | TRBJ1-2 | TRBV7-2 | . | CASREAYGYTF | TGTGCCAGTCGGGAGGCTTATGGCTACACCTTC
. | TRBJ2-7 | TRBV2 | TRBD1 | CASRISGTGTHEQYF | TGTGCCAGCAGGATTTCGGGGACAGGTACCCACGAGCAGTACTTC
. | TRBJ2-7 | TRBV28 | . | CASSRGWNEQYF | TGTGCCAGCAGTAGAGGATGGAACGAGCAGTACTTC
. | TRBJ2-5 | TRBV24-1 | TRBD1 | CATSDRTRTGEETQYF | TGTGCCACCAGTGACCGAACTCGGACAGGAGAAGAGACCCAGTACTTC
few | TRBJ1-1 | TRBV10-3 | . | CAISESRWGGGEAFF | TGTGCCATCAGTGAGTCGAGGTGGGGAGGAGGTGAAGCTTTCTTT
. | TRBJ1-1 | TRBV5-4 | . | CASSLPGVNTEAFF | TGTGCCAGCAGCTTGCCGGGGGTGAACACTGAAGCTTTCTTT
. | TRBJ1-6 | TRBV25-1 | . | CASSGRLLGGDSPLHF | TGTGCCAGCAGTGGCAGACTGCTAGGCGGTGATTCACCCCTCCACTTT
. | TRBJ1-1 | TRBV5-1 | TRBD1 | CASSSGQEVSEAFF | TGCGCCAGCAGCTCGGGACAGGAAGTCTCTGAAGCTTTCTTT
. | TRBJ2-3 | TRBV5-1 | TRBD2 | CASSWGGLATDTQYF | TGCGCCAGCAGCTGGGGGGGACTAGCCACAGATACGCAGTATTTT
. | TRBJ2-5 | TRBV19 | TRBD1 | CASSPGTGGETQYF | TGTGCCAGTAGTCCCGGGACAGGGGGAGAGACCCAGTACTTC
few | TRBJ2-7 | TRBV9 | TRBD1 | CASSVETGGTYEQYF | TGTGCCAGCAGCGTAGAGACAGGGGGGACCTACGAGCAGTACTTC
once | TRBJ2-1 | TRBV6-1 | TRBD2 | CASSSSGRMNEQFF | TGTGCCAGCAGTTCTAGCGGGAGGATGAATGAGCAGTTCTTC
once | TRBJ1-1 | TRBV6-2/TRBV6-3 | TRBD1 | CASSYSERGLGNTEAFF | TGTGCCAGCAGTTACTCGGAAAGGGGGCTCGGGAACACTGAAGCTTTCTTT
once | TRBJ1-2 | TRBV9 | . | CASSVEPVGGYGYTF | TGTGCCAGCAGCGTAGAGCCCGTCGGCGGCTATGGCTACACCTTC